These 13 T cell receptor beta chains originate from one sample sequenced in a study of regulatory T cells in long-lasting Graves disease (dated by TCRdb to the early 2020s). What this sample's time point label stands for: newly diagnosed GD, antithyroid drugs for less than 3 months. For both TCR sequencing and RNA sequencing, RNA was extracted from PBMCs using TRIzol. The receptor library was made with multiplex PCR. The listed sequencing device is Illumina HiSeq 4000. CDR3 regions were amplified by Arm-PCR with iRepertoire HTBI primers to construct TCR beta libraries. The raw public data were reprocessed by TCRdb itself: fastp quality trimming at Q25, MiXCR clonotype calling, in-frame beta chains only. Rows with a matching CDR3 protein are joined into one entry that keeps the most common DNA and genes. This sample lists fewer than 650,000 distinct CDR3 sequences; approximately 15% were detected once. The top ten clones comprise approximately 20% of the sample.

These same data were also listed under a study on T cells in Graves' hyperthyroidism and ophthalmopathy.

Sequences were derived from peripheral blood mononuclear cells (PBMCs), sampled at new diagnosis, from a patient treated with antithyroid drugs. The receptors were sampled from a woman under 40 with Graves disease. Donor details come from another sample of the same person, matched by shared clones.

This clonotype has a handful of counts. J is TRBJ1-1 and V is TRBV5-1; TRBD1 might be the D (6 bases). The V gene lost 4 bases and the J gene lost 0 bases, with 13 bases spanning the gap. This CDR3 is 15 amino acids long. Germline V CDR1 and CDR2: SGHRS, YFSETQ. CDR3 DNA: TGCGCCAGCAGCCTTACTGGACAGTTGAACACTGAAGCTTTCTTT. This gives the protein CASSLTGQLNTEAFF.

CDR3 region: CASSADRGVYGYTF. CDR3 coding DNA: TGCGCCAGCAGCGCGGACAGGGGGGTTTATGGCTACACCTTC. The chain links TRBV5-1 to TRBJ1-2; TRBD1 matches 10 bases. Germline values: CDR1 SGHRS, CDR2 YFSETQ. After removal of 4 bases from V and 5 bases from J, the junction contained 5 bases not matched to a gene. There are 14 residues in the CDR3.

This clonotype was recorded a few times. This chain uses TRBV24-1 with TRBJ2-3; 8 nucleotides agree with TRBD1. Germline lookup yields CDR1 KGHDR and CDR2 SFDVKD. This CDR3 spans 14 amino acids. Trimming cost V 7 bases and J 1 base; bases outside gene matches: 3. CDR3 sequence reads: CATSTGGRTDTQYF. For the CDR3, the DNA is TGTGCCACCAGCACAGGGGGTCGCACAGATACGCAGTATTTT.

The V gene is TRBV10-3, the J gene TRBJ2-7; D gene unclear. This CDR3 has 12 residues. Trimming took 6 bases from V and 3 from J, leaving 9 bases between them. The germline CDR1 and CDR2 sequences are ENHRY and SYGVKD. CDR3 protein: CAISRGDYEQYF. CDR3 DNA: TGTGCCATCAGCCGCGGCGACTACGAGCAGTACTTC.

The chain employs TRBV7-9 and TRBJ2-3; D is unclear. The CDR3 has 16 amino acids. From germline, CDR1 is SEHNR and CDR2 FQNEAQ (reference sequence). Deletions cut 1 base from V and 0 bases from J, with 11 bases between. The CDR3 region has the DNA TGTGCCAGCAGCTTAGGTATTCAATTGAGCACAGATACGCAGTATTTT. It is translated as CASSLGIQLSTDTQYF.

This clonotype has a count of ten or more. J is TRBJ1-5 and V is TRBV11-2, with 9 bases aligning to TRBD1. From germline, CDR1 is SGHAT and CDR2 FQNNGV. Trimming at V came to 3 bases and at J to 9 bases, leaving 18 bases not matched to a gene. This CDR3 has 18 residues. Here the CDR3 DNA reads TGTGCCAGCAGCTTTTCAACAGGGGGCTTTCTAACGGAGGCGCCCCAGCATTTT. Its protein is CASSFSTGGFLTEAPQHF.

V and J are TRBV19 and TRBJ2-3; TRBD2 agrees at 8 bases. In germline, CDR1 is LNHDA, CDR2 SQIVND (reference sequence). V gave up 9 bases and J gave up 9 bases; unmatched junction bases: 17. The CDR3 totals 15 residues. In nucleotides, the CDR3 is TGTGCCAGCGGCTTGGCGGGAGGAACTTGGGGCACGCAGTATTTT. It translates to CASGLAGGTWGTQYF.

At least ten counts were recorded for this clonotype. The genes are TRBV14 and TRBJ2-1; possible D gene TRBD1, 7 bases. The germline CDR1 and CDR2 sequences are SGHDN and FVKESK. CDR3 length: 19 residues. V lost 1 base, J lost 3 bases, and 22 bases lay in between. The CDR3 DNA sequence: TGTGCCAGCAGCCAAGCCCCTCCAGGGGGGTCGCTCAGCTACAATGAGCAGTTCTTC. It yields the protein CASSQAPPGGSLSYNEQFF.

This clonotype turned up a few times. The chain carries TRBV14 and TRBJ2-1, with 11 bases that match TRBD2. The V gene end was trimmed by 4 bases and the J gene end by 6 bases; junction bases not matched to a gene: 8. This CDR3 has 16 amino acids. The germline V gene encodes CDR1 SGHDN and CDR2 FVKESK. The CDR3 region is CASSPIAGGGANEQFF. CDR3 DNA: TGTGCCAGCAGCCCAATAGCGGGAGGGGGGGCCAATGAGCAGTTCTTC.

The V and J genes are TRBV9 and TRBJ2-5; possibly TRBD2 for D (6 bases). The CDR3 consists of 15 residues. V was clipped by 3 bases and J by 3 bases, with 15 bases between them. The V gene's germline CDR1 is SGDLS and CDR2 YYNGEE. The CDR3 spells CASSAAGGPKETQYF. The CDR3 coding sequence is TGTGCCAGCAGCGCGGCCGGGGGTCCGAAAGAGACCCAGTACTTC.

This clonotype was observed many times. V and J are TRBV7-2 and TRBJ2-5; no reliable D call. The CDR3 covers 13 residues. CDR1 and CDR2 (germline): SGHTA, FQGNSA. V was pared by 2 bases and J by 5 bases, with 9 bases between. CDR3 coding DNA: TGTGCCAGCAGCTTATCGGAGATCGAGACCCAGTACTTC. Protein sequence: CASSLSEIETQYF.

This sequence joins TRBV19 and TRBJ1-1; D unclear. Germline values: CDR1 LNHDA, CDR2 SQIVND (reference sequence). The CDR3 is made up of 15 amino acids. V was pared by 7 bases and J by 0 bases, with 15 bases between. As DNA, the CDR3 is TGTGCCAGTATCAGTAGGTCGGGGATGAACACTGAAGCTTTCTTT. This translates into CASISRSGMNTEAFF.

The chain combines TRBV2 with TRBJ2-4; 10 bases match TRBD1. The CDR3 consists of 14 residues. Germline trimming cut 4 bases from V and 7 bases from J; bases unmatched to any gene: 4. Germline V CDR1 and CDR2: SNHLY, FYNNEI. CDR3 sequence: CASSVSGQGNIQYF. The DNA of the CDR3 is TGTGCCAGCAGTGTATCGGGACAGGGGAACATTCAGTACTTC.